This entry lists 30 T cell receptor beta chains sequenced from one sample in a study of T cell repertoires in cytomegalovirus infection. These receptors have no known antigen. Each CDR3 protein gets one entry after TCRdb re-called the reads with MiXCR. Of about 830,000 distinct CDR3 sequences in the sample, over 25% were seen once. This sample comprised cultured CD8+ T cells from PBMCs, obtained from culture after CMV antigen stimulation. The receptors stem from a human donor in good health (CMV status not recorded). Some clones in this sample may be carry-over from other donors' samples.

The chain combines TRBV27 with TRBJ2-2; D might be TRBD2 (7 bases). Germline V gene lookup returns CDR1 MNHEY and CDR2 SMNVEV (reference sequence). V lost 4 bases to trimming and J lost 7 bases, with 13 bases between them. The CDR3 covers 14 residues. Here the CDR3 DNA reads TGTGCCAGCAGTTATCGGGGGGCAAGCGGGGAGCTGTTTTTT. It is translated as CASSYRGASGELFF.

The V gene is TRBV27, the J gene TRBJ2-1; D call uncertain. The V end lost 5 bases, the J end lost 7 bases, and 24 bases lay between the germline ends. This CDR3 comprises 17 residues. Germline V lookup: CDR1 MNHEY, CDR2 SMNVEV (reference sequence). CDR3 loop: CASSILLTLFEVNEQFF. The CDR3 nucleotides are TGTGCCAGCAGTATCCTCTTGACCCTCTTCGAGGTTAATGAGCAGTTCTTC.

This clonotype was counted a few times. The CDR3 spells CASSYRGGGGWGYTF. The DNA of the CDR3 is TGTGCCAGCAGTTACCGTGGCGGCGGGGGTTGGGGCTACACCTTC. This chain connects TRBV6-5 to TRBJ1-2, with D perhaps TRBD1 (5 bases). Germline V gene sequence: CDR1 MNHEY, CDR2 SVGAGI. This CDR3 has 15 residues. Trimming removed 2 bases at V and 8 bases at J, with 18 bases between.

This clonotype showed up just a few times. The J gene is TRBJ2-1, the V gene TRBV20-1, with D perhaps TRBD1 or TRBD2 (5 bases each). The CDR3 length is 13 residues. Germline CDR1 and CDR2: DFQATT and SNEGSKA (reference sequence). Deletions cut 6 bases from V and 4 bases from J, with 13 bases between. The CDR3 DNA reads TGCAGTGCCTCGGGGCTGGCTTACAATGAGCAGTTCTTC. Translating it yields CSASGLAYNEQFF.

The chain joins TRBV12-3 or TRBV12-4 to TRBJ2-3; D is possibly TRBD1 or TRBD2 (5 bases each). This CDR3 comprises 12 residues. Trimming left V 4 bases short and J 8 bases short, with 10 bases between. In DNA, the CDR3 is TGTGCCAGCAGTTCAGGGACGAGTACGCAGTATTTT. It translates to CASSSGTSTQYF.

This clonotype was seen ten or more times. The chain combines TRBV6-5 with TRBJ2-2; 14 bases align to TRBD2. Germline CDR1 and CDR2: MNHEY and SVGAGI. V was pared by 0 bases and J by 4 bases, with 10 bases of the junction left unmatched. The CDR3 has 20 amino acids. CDR3 in DNA: TGTGCCAGCAGTTACTCGGGGACTAGCGGGGGCTCGAGCGGCACCGGGGAGCTGTTTTTT. It specifies CASSYSGTSGGSSGTGELFF.

V and J are TRBV7-6 and TRBJ2-7; D may be TRBD1 or TRBD2 (5 bases each). The germline V gene encodes CDR1 SGHVS and CDR2 FNYEAQ. V was cut by 8 bases and J by 3 bases, with 11 bases left in between. The CDR3 runs to 12 residues. The CDR3 here is CASEGQHYEQYV. The DNA of the CDR3 is TGTGCCAGCGAGGGGCAGCACTACGAGCAGTACGTC.

The chain uses TRBV13 and TRBJ2-2; tentatively, D is TRBD2 (7 bases). Germline V gene lookup returns CDR1 PRHDT and CDR2 FYEKMQ (reference sequence). There are 15 residues in the CDR3. Trimming left V 5 bases short and J 5 bases short, with 15 bases between. The CDR3 nucleotides read TGTGCCAGCAGCGCCGGGCGGGGGCGGACCGGGGAGCTGTTTTTT. It encodes CASSAGRGRTGELFF.

This clonotype was seen only a few times. V and J are TRBV7-9 and TRBJ1-2; the D is unclear. Germline assignment: CDR1 SEHNR and CDR2 FQNEAQ (reference sequence). The CDR3 length is 15 residues. Between the trimmed V and J ends, which lost 6 bases and 4 bases, there was a span of 18 bases. The CDR3 sequence is CASRLYLEGSYGYTF. As DNA, the CDR3 is TGTGCCAGCAGGTTATACCTCGAAGGTTCCTATGGCTACACCTTC.

This sequence joins TRBV25-1 and TRBJ1-2; D is uncertain. From germline, CDR1 is MGHDK and CDR2 SYGVNS. The CDR3 spans 10 residues. Deletions cut 8 bases from V and 1 base from J, with 2 bases between. CDR3 nucleotide sequence: TGTGCCAGCGGTAACTATGGCTACACCTTC. It encodes CASGNYGYTF.

This clonotype was observed a handful of times. This sequence joins TRBV7-6 and TRBJ2-5; no definite D call. The CDR3 runs to 14 residues. The germline CDR1 and CDR2 sequences are SGHVS and FNYEAQ. V lost 2 bases and J 5 bases, leaving 12 bases between the germline ends. CDR3: CASSLNPIRETQYF. DNA for the CDR3: TGTGCCAGCAGCTTAAATCCTATTCGTGAGACCCAGTACTTC.

The DNA for the CDR3 is TGTGCCAGCACTGGCGGGTTTCAGGGCAATGAGCAGTTCTTC. Amino acids: CASTGGFQGNEQFF. The chain links TRBV6-5 to TRBJ2-1; D may correspond to TRBD1 or TRBD2 (5 bases each). CDR1 and CDR2 (germline): MNHEY, SVGAGI. Trimming shortened V by 7 bases and J by 6 bases, and 16 bases separated the two germline ends. This CDR3 contains 14 residues.

J is TRBJ2-5 and V is TRBV25-1; 7 nucleotides align to TRBD1. Germline V CDR1 and CDR2: MGHDK, SYGVNS. V was pared by 2 bases and J by 5 bases, with 5 bases of the junction left unmatched. CDR3 length: 14 amino acids. The CDR3 DNA reads TGTGCCAGCAGTGAAGCAGGGGGTGGTGAGACCCAGTACTTC. Protein: CASSEAGGGETQYF.

The chain carries TRBV6-2 or TRBV6-3 and TRBJ2-1, with D tentatively TRBD2 (5 bases). V lost 6 bases, J lost 9 bases, and 12 bases lay in between. Germline values: CDR1 MNHEY, CDR2 SVGEGT. The CDR3 loop spans 12 amino acids. CDR3 in DNA: TGTGCCAGCAGCCCTACTAGTCCTGAGCAGTTCTTC. Amino acids: CASSPTSPEQFF.

This clonotype appeared a few times. The chain carries TRBV4-1 and TRBJ2-2, with no clear D. CDR1 is MGHRA and CDR2 is YSYEKL in the germline V gene. V was pared by 0 bases and J by 4 bases, with 3 bases between. The CDR3 sequence is 13 residues long. CDR3 nucleotide sequence: TGCGCCAGCAGCCAAGACTTCACCGGGGAGCTGTTTTTT. Residues: CASSQDFTGELFF.

This clonotype came up a few times. The V call is TRBV6-2 or TRBV6-3, the J call TRBJ1-5; unclear D gene. Germline V gene lookup returns CDR1 MNHEY and CDR2 SVGEGT. The V end was cut by 0 bases, the J end by 9 bases, with 12 bases between. The CDR3 sequence is 14 residues long. CDR3 in DNA: TGTGCCAGCAGTTACTCGATAGCCATCAGGCCCCAGCATTTT. It encodes CASSYSIAIRPQHF.

The chain is built from TRBV7-9 and TRBJ2-1; D not certain. V lost 3 bases and J lost 9, with 9 bases in between. Per germline, CDR1 SEHNR and CDR2 FQNEAQ (reference sequence). The CDR3 runs 12 residues. The CDR3 is CASSFRVPEQFF. The CDR3 nucleotides read TGTGCCAGCAGCTTCCGGGTCCCTGAGCAGTTCTTC.

This chain uses TRBV6-2 or TRBV6-3 with TRBJ1-1; a weak D match, TRBD1 (5 bases). The germline V and J ends were trimmed by 5 bases and 12 bases, with 16 bases remaining between them. CDR3 length equals 12 residues. Germline loops: CDR1 MNHEY, CDR2 SVGEGT. In nucleotides, the CDR3 is TGTGCCAGCAGTAAGGGACCACTAGGAACTTTCTTT. It is translated as CASSKGPLGTFF.

This clonotype occurred a few times. The chain links TRBV6-5 to TRBJ2-1; 14 bases map to TRBD2. This CDR3 region has 17 residues. The germline V gene encodes CDR1 MNHEY and CDR2 SVGAGI. The ends lost 0 bases at V and 9 bases at J; junction bases unmatched: 7. The CDR3, as DNA: TGTGCCAGCAGTTACTCATACGGGACTAGCGGGGGAGGTGAGCAGTTCTTC. Translation: CASSYSYGTSGGGEQFF.

The rearrangement joins TRBV7-2 to TRBJ2-1; TRBD2 might be the D (6 bases). The CDR3 runs 14 residues. Per germline, CDR1 SGHTA and CDR2 FQGNSA. Deletions cut 1 base from V and 7 bases from J, with 11 bases between. CDR3 nucleotides: TGTGCCAGCAGCTTAGGTTTTAGCGGAAATGAGCAGTTCTTC. It yields the protein CASSLGFSGNEQFF. Supplemented by reference TRBV7-2 and TRBJ2-1, the full variable domain reads GAGVSQSPSNKVTEKGKDVELRCDPISGHTALYWYRQSLGQGLEFLIYFQGNSAPDKSGLPSDRFSAERTGGSVSTLTIQRTQQEDSAVYLCASSLGFSGNEQFFGPGTRLTVL.

This chain uses TRBV2 with TRBJ2-7, with 10 positions matching TRBD1. Germline CDR1 reads SNHLY; CDR2 reads FYNNEI. This CDR3 region has 14 residues. The ends lost 7 bases at V and 4 bases at J; junction bases unmatched: 7. CDR3 residues: CASNPTGGWYEQYF. The DNA for the CDR3 is TGTGCCAGCAACCCGACAGGGGGCTGGTACGAGCAGTACTTC. Complete variable domain (other parts from reference TRBV2 and TRBJ2-7): EPEVTQTPSHQVTQMGQEVILRCVPISNHLYFYWYRQILGQKVEFLVSFYNNEISEKSEIFDDQFSVERPDGSNFTLKIRSTKLEDSAMYFCASNPTGGWYEQYFGPGTRLTVT.

This clonotype has ten or more counts. In nucleotides, the CDR3 is TGTGCCAGCAGCGGCAGAGGAAGTAATTCACCCCTCCACTTT. It codes for CASSGRGSNSPLHF. The V gene is TRBV7-8, the J gene TRBJ1-6, with D unresolved. The CDR3 contains 14 residues. CDR1 and CDR2 (germline): SGHVS, FQNEAQ. V lost 5 bases and J 6 bases, leaving 11 bases between the germline ends.

The sample holds many counts of this clonotype. V is TRBV12-3 or TRBV12-4 and J is TRBJ2-1; 9 bases are shared with TRBD1. CDR3 length equals 16 residues. Trimming cost V 6 bases and J 1 base; bases outside gene matches: 7. The CDR3 spells CASSRLGQGSYNEQFF. The CDR3 DNA reads TGTGCCAGCAGCCGACTGGGACAGGGATCCTACAATGAGCAGTTCTTC.

V is TRBV12-3 or TRBV12-4 and J is TRBJ1-2, with D unresolved. The V gene lost 3 bases and the J gene lost 4 bases, with 18 bases spanning the gap. The CDR3 length is 16 residues. This chain's CDR3 is CASSFGRTLHSYGYTF. In nucleotides, the CDR3 is TGTGCCAGCAGTTTCGGGCGGACCTTACACAGCTATGGCTACACCTTC.

The chain combines TRBV9 with TRBJ1-1; the D is unclear. Germline V gene data show CDR1 as SGDLS and CDR2 as YYNGEE. This CDR3 contains 14 residues. V dropped 5 bases and J dropped 4 bases, with 15 bases sitting between them. In nucleotides, the CDR3 is TGTGCCAGCAGTGGAAGTTCGGGTATCACTGAAGCTTTCTTT. It yields the protein CASSGSSGITEAFF.

This clonotype has a handful of counts. V and J are TRBV15 and TRBJ2-7, with D perhaps TRBD1 (7 bases). CDR1 and CDR2 (germline): LNHNV, YYDKDF (reference sequence). The CDR3 consists of 16 residues. Trimming took off 5 bases at V and 1 base at J, with 18 bases between the two ends. The CDR3 sequence: CATSGDEPGGSYEQYF. CDR3 bases: TGTGCCACCAGCGGTGACGAACCAGGGGGGTCCTACGAGCAGTACTTC.

The chain couples TRBV5-6 to TRBJ1-2; D is unclear. Germline assignment: CDR1 SGHDT and CDR2 YYEEEE. V was shortened by 2 bases and J by 3 bases, with 14 bases between the two germline ends. The CDR3 has 15 residues. The CDR3 loop is CASSLSDLVDYGYTF. The CDR3 bases are TGTGCCAGCAGCTTATCCGACCTGGTCGACTATGGCTACACCTTC.

This clonotype was detected only a few times. The chain links TRBV14 to TRBJ1-3, with D perhaps matching TRBD1 (5 bases). Germline V lookup: CDR1 SGHDN, CDR2 FVKESK. The CDR3 spans 16 residues. Trimming left V 0 bases short and J 8 bases short, with 17 bases between. The CDR3 region is CASSQDRRRGWDTIYF. In nucleotides, the CDR3 is TGTGCCAGCAGCCAAGATCGGAGGAGGGGCTGGGACACCATATATTTT.

The rearrangement links TRBV6-8 to TRBJ2-3; tentative D call: TRBD1 (5 bases). This CDR3 is 16 amino acids long. V was cut by 0 bases and J by 2 bases, with 12 bases left in between. The V gene's germline CDR1 is MNHGY and CDR2 SAAAGT. The CDR3 spells CASSYSWSRDTDTQYF. Here the CDR3 DNA reads TGTGCCAGCAGTTACTCCTGGTCCAGGGACACAGATACGCAGTATTTT.

The chain carries TRBV4-1 and TRBJ2-2; 15 positions match TRBD2. After removal of 1 base from V and 4 bases from J, the junction contained 4 bases not matched to a gene. The CDR3 has 18 residues. Germline lookup yields CDR1 MGHRA and CDR2 YSYEKL. The CDR3 DNA reads as TGCGCCAGCAGCCAAGGGACTAGCGGGGGGGTCGGCACCGGGGAGCTGTTTTTT. Amino acid sequence: CASSQGTSGGVGTGELFF.